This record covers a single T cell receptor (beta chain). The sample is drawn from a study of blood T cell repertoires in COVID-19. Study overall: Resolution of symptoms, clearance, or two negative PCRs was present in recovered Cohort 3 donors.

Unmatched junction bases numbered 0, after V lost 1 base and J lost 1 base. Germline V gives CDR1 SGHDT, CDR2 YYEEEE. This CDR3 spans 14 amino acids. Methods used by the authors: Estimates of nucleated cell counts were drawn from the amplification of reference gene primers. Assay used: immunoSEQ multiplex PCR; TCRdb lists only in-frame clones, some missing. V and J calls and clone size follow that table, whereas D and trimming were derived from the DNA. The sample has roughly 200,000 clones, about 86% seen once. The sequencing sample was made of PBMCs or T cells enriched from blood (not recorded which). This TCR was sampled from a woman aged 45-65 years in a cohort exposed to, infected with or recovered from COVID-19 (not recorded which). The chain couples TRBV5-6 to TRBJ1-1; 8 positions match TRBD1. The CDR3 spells CASSLQGANTEAFF. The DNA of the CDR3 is TGTGCCAGCAGCTTGCAGGGGGCGAACACTGAAGCTTTCTTT.